What follows describes a single TCR beta chain. Other nucleotide sequences from this sample produce the same CDR3. CDR1 KGHSH and CDR2 LQKENI come from the germline V gene. The CDR3 loop spans 13 amino acids. Trimming left V 3 bases short and J 4 bases short, with 7 bases between. The repertoire was sequenced with immunoSEQ multiplex PCR; TCRdb's copy has only in-frame clones and lacks some. The sample consists of roughly 2 million clones, roughly 94% of them appearing once. The entry originates in a study of shared clonotypes between healthy human individuals. The clonotype comes from a man aged 18 to 35 in good health. The chain links TRBV18 to TRBJ1-5; D is undetermined. Sequenced sample: naive CD4+ T cells sorted from blood. Subset denoted: CD45RA+ positively selected. This CDR3 is CASSPASNQPQHF. DNA of the CDR3: TGTGCCAGCTCACCCGCAAGTAATCAGCCCCAGCATTTT.